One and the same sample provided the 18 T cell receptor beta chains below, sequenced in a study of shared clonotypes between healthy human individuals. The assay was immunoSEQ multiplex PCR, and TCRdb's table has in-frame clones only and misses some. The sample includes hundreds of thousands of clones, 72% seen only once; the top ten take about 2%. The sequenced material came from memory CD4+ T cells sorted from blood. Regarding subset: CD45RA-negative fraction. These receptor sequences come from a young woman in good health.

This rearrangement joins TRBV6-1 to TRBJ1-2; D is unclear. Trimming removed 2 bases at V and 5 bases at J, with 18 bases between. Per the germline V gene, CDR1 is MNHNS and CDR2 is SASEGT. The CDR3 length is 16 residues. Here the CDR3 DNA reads TGTGCCAGCAGTGAAAATGGGATGATCGCCGAGTATGGCTACACCTTC. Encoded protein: CASSENGMIAEYGYTF.

CDR3: CASSLGQEYGYTF. The CDR3 nucleotides read TGTGCCAGCAGCCTCGGACAGGAGTATGGCTACACCTTC. V and J are TRBV7-8 and TRBJ1-2; 7 nucleotides align to TRBD1. This CDR3 contains 13 residues. The V gene's germline CDR1 is SGHVS and CDR2 FQNEAQ. The V gene end was trimmed by 5 bases and the J gene end by 5 bases; junction bases not matched to a gene: 5.

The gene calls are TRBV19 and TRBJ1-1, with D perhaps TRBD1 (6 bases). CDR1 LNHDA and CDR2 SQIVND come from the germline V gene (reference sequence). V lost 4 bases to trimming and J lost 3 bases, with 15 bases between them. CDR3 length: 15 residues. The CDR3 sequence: CASSKAGVRDTEAFF. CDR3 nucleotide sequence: TGTGCCAGTAGTAAGGCAGGGGTTCGAGACACTGAAGCTTTCTTT.

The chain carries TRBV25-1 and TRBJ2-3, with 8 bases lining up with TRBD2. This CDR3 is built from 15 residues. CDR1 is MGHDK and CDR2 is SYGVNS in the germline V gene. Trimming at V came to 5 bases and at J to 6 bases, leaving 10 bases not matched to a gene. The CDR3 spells CASSLRGTRGDTQYF. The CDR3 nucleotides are TGTGCCAGCAGTCTAAGGGGGACTAGAGGGGATACGCAGTATTTT.

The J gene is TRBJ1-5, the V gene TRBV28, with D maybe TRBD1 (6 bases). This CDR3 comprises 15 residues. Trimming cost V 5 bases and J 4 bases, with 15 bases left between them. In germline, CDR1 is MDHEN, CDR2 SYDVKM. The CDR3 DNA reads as TGTGCCAGCAGTCCCCGCGACAGGCAGAATCAGCCCCAGCATTTT. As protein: CASSPRDRQNQPQHF.

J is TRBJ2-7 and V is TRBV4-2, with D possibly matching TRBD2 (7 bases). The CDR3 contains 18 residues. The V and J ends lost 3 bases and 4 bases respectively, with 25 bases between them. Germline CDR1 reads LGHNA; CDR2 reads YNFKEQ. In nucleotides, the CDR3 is TGTGCCAGCAGCCACCTGTTAAGGGGGGGACACCGGAGATACGAGCAGTACTTC. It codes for CASSHLLRGGHRRYEQYF.

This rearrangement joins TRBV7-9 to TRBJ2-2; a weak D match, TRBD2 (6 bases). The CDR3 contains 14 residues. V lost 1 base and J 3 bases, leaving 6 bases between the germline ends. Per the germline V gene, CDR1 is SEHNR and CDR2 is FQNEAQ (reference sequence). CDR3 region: CASSLGDYTGELFF. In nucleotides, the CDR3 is TGTGCCAGCAGCTTAGGGGACTACACCGGGGAGCTGTTTTTT.

The CDR3 here is CASSLAGGPSDTQYF. As DNA, the CDR3 is TGTGCCAGCAGCCTAGCGGGAGGGCCTTCAGATACGCAGTATTTT. The chain has TRBV6-6 and TRBJ2-3; TRBD2 matches 12 bases. The CDR3 sequence is 15 residues long. V gave up 6 bases and J gave up 4 bases; unmatched junction bases: 5. Germline V lookup: CDR1 MNHNY, CDR2 SVGAGI (reference sequence).

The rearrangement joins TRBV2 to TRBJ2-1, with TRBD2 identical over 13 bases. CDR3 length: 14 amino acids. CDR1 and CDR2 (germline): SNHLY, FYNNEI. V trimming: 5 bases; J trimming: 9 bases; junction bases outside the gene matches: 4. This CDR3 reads CASSWTSGSGEQFF. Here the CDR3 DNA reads TGTGCCAGCAGTTGGACTAGCGGGAGCGGTGAGCAGTTCTTC. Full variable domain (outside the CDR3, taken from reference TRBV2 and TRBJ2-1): EPEVTQTPSHQVTQMGQEVILRCVPISNHLYFYWYRQILGQKVEFLVSFYNNEISEKSEIFDDQFSVERPDGSNFTLKIRSTKLEDSAMYFCASSWTSGSGEQFFGPGTRLTVL.

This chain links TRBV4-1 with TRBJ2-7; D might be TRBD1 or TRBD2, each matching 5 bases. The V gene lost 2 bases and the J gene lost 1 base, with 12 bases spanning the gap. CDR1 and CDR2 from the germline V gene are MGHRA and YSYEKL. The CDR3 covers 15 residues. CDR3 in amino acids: CASSQYGTSSYEQYF. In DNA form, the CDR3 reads TGCGCCAGCAGCCAATACGGGACGTCGTCCTACGAGCAGTACTTC.

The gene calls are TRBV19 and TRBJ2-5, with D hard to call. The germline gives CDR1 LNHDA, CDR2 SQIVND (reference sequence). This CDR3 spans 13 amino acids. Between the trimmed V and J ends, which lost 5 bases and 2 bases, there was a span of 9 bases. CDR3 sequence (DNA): TGTGCCAGTAGTGTTTTCCTACAAGAGACCCAGTACTTC. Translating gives CASSVFLQETQYF.

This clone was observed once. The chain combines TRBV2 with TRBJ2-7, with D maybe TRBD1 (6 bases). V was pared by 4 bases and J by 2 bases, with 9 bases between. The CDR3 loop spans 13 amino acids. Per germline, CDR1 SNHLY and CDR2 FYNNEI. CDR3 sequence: CASSGWDTYEQYF. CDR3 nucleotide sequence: TGTGCCAGCAGTGGTTGGGACACCTACGAGCAGTACTTC.

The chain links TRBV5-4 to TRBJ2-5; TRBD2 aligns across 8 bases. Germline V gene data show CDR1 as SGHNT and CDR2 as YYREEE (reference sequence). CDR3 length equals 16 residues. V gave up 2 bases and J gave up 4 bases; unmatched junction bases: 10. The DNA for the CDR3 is TGTGCCAGCAGCTTTACCAGCGGGAGTACGGGAGAGACCCAGTACTTC. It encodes CASSFTSGSTGETQYF.

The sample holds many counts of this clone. The CDR3 spells CASSNSLLAGDTDTQYF. CDR3 in DNA: TGTGCCAGCAGCAATAGCCTCCTAGCGGGGGACACAGATACGCAGTATTTT. This chain connects TRBV7-2 to TRBJ2-3; 10 nucleotides align to TRBD2. This CDR3 region has 17 residues. With V trimmed by 5 bases and J by 2 bases, 10 bases remained unmatched. Germline V gene data show CDR1 as SGHTA and CDR2 as FQGNSA.

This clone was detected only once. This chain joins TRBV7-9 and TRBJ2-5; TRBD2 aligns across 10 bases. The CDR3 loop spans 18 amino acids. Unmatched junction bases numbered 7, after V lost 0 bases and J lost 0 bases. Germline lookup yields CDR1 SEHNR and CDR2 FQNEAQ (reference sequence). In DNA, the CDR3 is TGTGCCAGCAGCTTAGCGTTCGCCGGGACTAGCGACCAAGAGACCCAGTACTTC. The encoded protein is CASSLAFAGTSDQETQYF.

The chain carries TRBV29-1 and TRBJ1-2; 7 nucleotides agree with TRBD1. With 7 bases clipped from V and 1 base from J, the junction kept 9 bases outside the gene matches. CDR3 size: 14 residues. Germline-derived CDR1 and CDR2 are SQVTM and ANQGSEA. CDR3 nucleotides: TGCAGCGCTGACGACACAGGGGTTAACTATGGCTACACCTTC. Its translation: CSADDTGVNYGYTF.

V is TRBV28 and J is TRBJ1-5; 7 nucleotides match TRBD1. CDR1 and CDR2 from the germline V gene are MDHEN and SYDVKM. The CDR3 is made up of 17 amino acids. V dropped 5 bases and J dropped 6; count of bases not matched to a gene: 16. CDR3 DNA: TGTGCCAGCAGTCCTATTCTCTCGACAGGGAGGGTTCAGCCCCAGCATTTT. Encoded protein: CASSPILSTGRVQPQHF.

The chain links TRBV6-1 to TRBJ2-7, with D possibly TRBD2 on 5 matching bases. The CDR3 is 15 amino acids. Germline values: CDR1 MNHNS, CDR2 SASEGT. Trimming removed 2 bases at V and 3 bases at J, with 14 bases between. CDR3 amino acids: CASSESWAGLYEQYF. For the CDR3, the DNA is TGTGCCAGCAGTGAATCTTGGGCAGGACTCTACGAGCAGTACTTC.